These 16 T cell receptor beta chains came from one sample sequenced in a study of radiation and T cells in renal cell carcinoma. Specified time point: blood 4 weeks post-SBRT, at nephrectomy. The treatment here: 15 Gy SBRT to primary tumor, nephrectomy 4 weeks later. Some clones are missing from TCRdb's copy, which holds only in-frame ones; the method was immunoSEQ multiplex PCR. The sample records over 60,000 clones, approximately 87% being singletons. The input for sequencing was blood, taken from a patient whose treatment included radiotherapy and nephrectomy. These receptors came from an older woman with renal cell carcinoma.

V usage is TRBV27 and J usage is TRBJ1-6; D uncertain. Germline values: CDR1 MNHEY, CDR2 SMNVEV (reference sequence). Trimming removed 3 bases at V and 5 bases at J, with 11 bases between. The CDR3 contains 15 residues. The CDR3 spells CASSLREVNNSPLHF. Here the CDR3 DNA reads TGTGCCAGCAGTTTGAGGGAGGTAAATAATTCACCCCTCCACTTT.

The CDR3 region is CASRSAGASGGYEQYF. CDR3 DNA sequence: TGTGCCAGCAGATCTGCCGGGGCTAGCGGGGGCTACGAGCAGTACTTC. The rearrangement links TRBV5-6 to TRBJ2-7; TRBD2 matches 10 bases. V shed 5 bases, J shed 3 bases, and the junction held 11 bases outside the gene matches. CDR1 is SGHDT and CDR2 is YYEEEE in the germline V gene. The length of the CDR3 is 16 residues.

The rearrangement joins TRBV28 to TRBJ1-4; possibly TRBD1 for D (6 bases). This CDR3 is built from 15 residues. V dropped 5 bases and J dropped 7 bases, with 17 bases sitting between them. The germline V gene encodes CDR1 MDHEN and CDR2 SYDVKM. For the CDR3, the DNA is TGTGCCAGCAGTGTCCCACAGGGACCGCTTGAAAAACTGTTTTTT. Protein sequence: CASSVPQGPLEKLFF.

This clone was found a few times. This chain joins TRBV11-3 and TRBJ2-7, with 8 nucleotides matching TRBD2. V lost 5 bases, J lost 3 bases, and 9 bases stayed unmatched. Germline lookup yields CDR1 SGHNT and CDR2 YENEEA. CDR3 length: 15 amino acids. CDR3 residues: CASSHGGAGIYEQYF. CDR3 in DNA: TGTGCCAGCAGCCACGGGGGGGCCGGTATCTACGAGCAGTACTTC. Supplemented by reference TRBV11-3 and TRBJ2-7, the full variable domain reads EAGVVQSPRYKIIEKKQPVAFWCNPISGHNTLYWYLQNLGQGPELLIRYENEEAVDDSQLPKDRFSAERLKGVDSTLKIQPAELGDSAVYLCASSHGGAGIYEQYFGPGTRLTVT.

This rearrangement joins TRBV5-8 to TRBJ1-2, with D uncertain. The CDR3 contains 15 residues. V was cut by 4 bases and J by 2 bases, with 15 bases left in between. Per germline, CDR1 SGHTS and CDR2 YDEGEE. This CDR3 is CASSLRGVYNYGYTF. The CDR3 DNA sequence: TGTGCCAGCAGCCTTCGTGGGGTGTACAACTATGGCTACACCTTC.

This clone was recorded only once. This chain joins TRBV7-6 and TRBJ2-1; 9 bases map to TRBD1. This CDR3 contains 18 residues. Trimming took 5 bases from V and 7 from J; bases not matched to a gene: 18. Germline values: CDR1 SGHVS, CDR2 FNYEAQ. The CDR3 loop is CASSLSRGQGMGLNEQFF. CDR3 bases: TGTGCCAGCAGCCTAAGCAGAGGACAGGGGATGGGGTTGAATGAGCAGTTCTTC.

The chain combines TRBV14 with TRBJ2-1; D not resolved. Per the germline V gene, CDR1 is SGHDN and CDR2 is FVKESK. CDR3 length: 14 residues. The V gene lost 3 bases and the J gene lost 7 bases, with 13 bases spanning the gap. Written as DNA, the CDR3 is TGTGCCAGCAGCCAGGGATGGGCGGCGAATGAGCAGTTCTTC. Protein product: CASSQGWAANEQFF.

The genes are TRBV15 and TRBJ2-1, with TRBD2 matching 8 bases. The CDR3 has 15 residues. Germline V gene data show CDR1 as LNHNV and CDR2 as YYDKDF (reference sequence). Unmatched junction bases numbered 7, after V lost 3 bases and J lost 6 bases. CDR3 loop: CATSRGAGALNEQFF. The CDR3 DNA follows: TGTGCCACCAGCAGGGGAGCGGGGGCCCTCAATGAGCAGTTCTTC.

This rearrangement joins TRBV6-1 to TRBJ2-2, with TRBD1 as a possible D gene (5 bases). The CDR3 extends over 15 amino acids. Trimming removed 7 bases at V and 0 bases at J, with 12 bases between. Germline loops: CDR1 MNHNS, CDR2 SASEGT. CDR3 nucleotides: TGTGCCAGCAAGACAGTCCCCCCGAACACCGGGGAGCTGTTTTTT. This encodes CASKTVPPNTGELFF.

The chain has TRBV2 and TRBJ2-7, with 10 bases that match TRBD1. Germline V gene data show CDR1 as SNHLY and CDR2 as FYNNEI. Trimming cost V 7 bases and J 8 bases; bases outside gene matches: 8. The CDR3 has 13 amino acids. CDR3 sequence reads: CASIGGTGVQQYF. In nucleotides, the CDR3 is TGTGCCAGCATCGGGGGGACAGGGGTTCAGCAGTACTTC.

The genes are TRBV9 and TRBJ1-2; 9 bases match TRBD1. CDR3 length: 19 residues. V gave up 0 bases and J gave up 3 bases; unmatched junction bases: 15. Germline V gives CDR1 SGDLS, CDR2 YYNGEE. CDR3 amino acids: CASSVEISDRGIGDYGYTF. The CDR3 coding sequence is TGTGCCAGCAGCGTAGAGATCTCGGACAGGGGAATAGGAGACTATGGCTACACCTTC.

The chain joins TRBV2 to TRBJ2-3; 7 positions match TRBD1. The CDR3 sequence is 16 residues long. Germline CDR1 reads SNHLY; CDR2 reads FYNNEI. V lost 4 bases, J lost 3 bases, and 10 bases stayed unmatched. For the CDR3, the DNA is TGTGCCAGCAGTGTTCAGTCAGGGGGTTTTACAGATACGCAGTATTTT. Its translation is CASSVQSGGFTDTQYF.

This clone showed up just once. The rearrangement uses TRBV7-4 and TRBJ1-2; tentatively, D is TRBD1 (6 bases). The CDR3 is made up of 13 amino acids. V gave up 6 bases and J gave up 13 bases, with 21 bases separating them. Germline assignment: CDR1 SGHVT and CDR2 SQSDAQ. The CDR3 sequence: CASSLGKQGTFTF. In DNA form, the CDR3 reads TGTGCCAGCAGTTTGGGAAAACAGGGAACTTTCACCTTC.

This rearrangement joins TRBV10-3 to TRBJ2-3; a possible D gene is TRBD2 (6 bases). The germline V gene encodes CDR1 ENHRY and CDR2 SYGVKD. The CDR3 totals 14 residues. V was clipped by 6 bases and J by 6 bases, with 16 bases between them. The CDR3 sequence: CAIRIRDFLDTQYF. CDR3 DNA sequence: TGTGCCATCAGGATCCGGGACTTCCTGGATACGCAGTATTTT.

This chain joins TRBV12-5 and TRBJ1-1, with D uncertain. The CDR3 covers 15 residues. Looked up from germline, CDR1 is LGHNT and CDR2 is FRNRAP. The V end was cut by 1 base, the J end by 4 bases, with 13 bases between. The CDR3 region is CASGLGYGSGTEAFF. The CDR3 DNA reads as TGTGCTAGTGGTTTGGGTTACGGATCGGGCACTGAAGCTTTCTTT.

This chain connects TRBV6-6 to TRBJ2-3; D is possibly TRBD2 (7 bases). Germline loops: CDR1 MNHNY, CDR2 SVGAGI (reference sequence). The CDR3 loop spans 16 amino acids. Trimming cost V 0 bases and J 2 bases, with 12 bases left between them. The CDR3 sequence is CASSYSGGGYTDTQYF. CDR3 DNA sequence: TGTGCCAGCAGTTACTCTGGCGGGGGCTACACAGATACGCAGTATTTT.